The next 30 T cell receptor beta chains were all read from a single sample in a study of blood T cell repertoires in COVID-19 (dated by TCRdb to the early 2020s). The library was built by means of the immunoSEQ multiplex PCR assay. TCRdb provides this immuneACCESS table in a form limited to in-frame rearrangements. Some clones are lacking; in checked studies, under half of them reflect an unresolved V gene, and why the rest are absent is not known. The sample data list about 370,000 clones, and over 75% of these were observed just once. The top ten clones comprise 10% of the sample. Source material: peripheral blood. These receptors all stem from a woman aged 25 to 45 with COVID-19, enrolled during active disease.

The chain is built from TRBV11-2 and TRBJ2-3, with TRBD2 identical over 7 bases. Germline V gene sequence: CDR1 SGHAT, CDR2 FQNNGV. CDR3 size: 15 residues. V lost 1 base to trimming and J lost 5 bases; unmatched junction nucleotides: 6. The CDR3 sequence: CASSLGGRAGDTQYF. The CDR3, as DNA: TGTGCCAGCAGCTTAGGGGGGAGGGCCGGAGATACGCAGTATTTT.

The rearrangement joins TRBV10-2 to TRBJ1-2; D is perhaps TRBD1 (6 bases). The V gene's germline CDR1 is WSHSY and CDR2 SAAADI. Trimming pared 3 bases from V and 2 bases from J, leaving 10 bases between. The CDR3 is made up of 14 amino acids. The CDR3 loop is CASSDDRRNYGYTF. DNA of the CDR3: TGCGCCAGCAGTGATGACAGGAGGAACTATGGCTACACCTTC.

This clone showed up just once. This chain connects TRBV9 to TRBJ2-3; D not resolved. The V end lost 0 bases, the J end lost 6 bases, and 14 bases lay between the germline ends. Germline loops: CDR1 SGDLS, CDR2 YYNGEE. The CDR3 has 15 amino acids. CDR3 residues: CASSVGYDRLDTQYF. The CDR3 DNA is TGTGCCAGCAGCGTAGGTTATGACCGACTTGATACGCAGTATTTT.

The chain employs TRBV11-3 and TRBJ2-5; 8 positions agree with TRBD1. The V segment lost 6 bases and the J segment 2 bases; nucleotides outside the gene matches: 8. Germline CDR1 and CDR2: SGHNT and YENEEA. This CDR3 spans 15 amino acids. The CDR3 protein is CASSRGQGWQETQYF. DNA of the CDR3: TGTGCCAGCAGTCGAGGACAGGGTTGGCAAGAGACCCAGTACTTC.

The V and J genes are TRBV29-1 and TRBJ2-3; TRBD1 aligns across 9 bases. J was trimmed by 5 bases and V by 7 bases; bases with no gene match: 4. The CDR3 extends over 12 amino acids. Germline CDR1 reads SQVTM; CDR2 reads ANQGSEA. Here the CDR3 reads CSGGTGQDTQYF. The CDR3, as DNA: TGCAGCGGTGGGACAGGGCAAGATACGCAGTATTTT.

The J gene is TRBJ2-3, the V gene TRBV28, with a tentative D call TRBD1 (6 bases). CDR3 size: 15 residues. With 0 bases removed from V and 9 bases from J, the gap between germline ends came to 16 bases. Germline lookup yields CDR1 MDHEN and CDR2 SYDVKM. The CDR3: CASSLWAGAVMTQYF. In nucleotides, the CDR3 is TGTGCCAGCAGTTTATGGGCAGGGGCGGTTATGACGCAGTATTTT.

This chain connects TRBV6-6 to TRBJ2-3; no clear D. CDR3 length: 12 residues. Trimming removed 7 bases from V and 0 bases from J, with 5 bases in between. Germline values: CDR1 MNHNY, CDR2 SVGAGI (reference sequence). The CDR3 DNA sequence: TGTGCCAGCATGGCTAGCACAGATACGCAGTATTTT. It specifies CASMASTDTQYF.

The rearrangement links TRBV4-3 to TRBJ2-7; 10 nucleotides agree with TRBD1. Per germline, CDR1 LGHNA and CDR2 YSLEER. The CDR3 has 15 residues. J was trimmed by 3 bases and V by 1 base; bases with no gene match: 3. CDR3 bases: TGCGCCAGCAGCCAAGGGCGGACAGGGGGCTACGAGCAGTACTTC. It translates to CASSQGRTGGYEQYF.

This rearrangement joins TRBV2 to TRBJ2-7; tentatively, D is TRBD1 (6 bases). There are 14 residues in the CDR3. The germline V and J ends were trimmed by 7 bases and 0 bases, with 13 bases remaining between them. Germline V gene sequence: CDR1 SNHLY, CDR2 FYNNEI. The CDR3 sequence is CASILEGDSYEQYF. The CDR3 DNA reads TGTGCCAGCATCCTAGAGGGGGACTCCTACGAGCAGTACTTC. The variable domain in full, completed from reference TRBV2 and TRBJ2-7, reads EPEVTQTPSHQVTQMGQEVILRCVPISNHLYFYWYRQILGQKVEFLVSFYNNEISEKSEIFDDQFSVERPDGSNFTLKIRSTKLEDSAMYFCASILEGDSYEQYFGPGTRLTVT.

This CDR3 is CATKDSSTDTQYF. The CDR3 bases are TGTGCCACCAAGGACAGTAGCACAGATACGCAGTATTTT. The chain recombines TRBV24-1 with TRBJ2-3, with D perhaps matching TRBD1 (6 bases). V was cut by 8 bases and J by 0 bases, with 8 bases left in between. The CDR3 is made up of 13 amino acids. Germline CDR1 is KGHDR and CDR2 is SFDVKD.

This CDR3 reads CASSAHDRAEPQHF. CDR3 coding DNA: TGTGCCAGCAGCGCCCATGACAGGGCAGAGCCCCAGCATTTT. The chain carries TRBV9 and TRBJ1-5; 7 bases are a match to TRBD1. The CDR3 sequence is 14 residues long. The ends lost 3 bases at V and 8 bases at J; junction bases unmatched: 8. Germline assignment: CDR1 SGDLS and CDR2 YYNGEE.

The chain couples TRBV2 to TRBJ2-7, with a weak D call TRBD1 (5 bases). The ends were cut back, 1 base at V and 2 bases at J, with 15 bases in the middle. CDR1 is SNHLY and CDR2 is FYNNEI in the germline V gene. CDR3 length equals 16 residues. DNA of the CDR3: TGTGCCAGCAGTGAAGAGGGGTGGCGCAACGCCTACGAGCAGTACTTC. Protein product: CASSEEGWRNAYEQYF.

The rearrangement joins TRBV27 to TRBJ1-5, with D possibly matching TRBD1 (6 bases). CDR3 length equals 14 residues. Trimming removed 3 bases at V and 4 bases at J, with 10 bases between. Germline V CDR1 and CDR2: MNHEY, SMNVEV (reference sequence). CDR3 in amino acids: CASSFEGGNQPQHF. CDR3 bases: TGTGCCAGCAGTTTTGAAGGGGGAAATCAGCCCCAGCATTTT.

The chain is built from TRBV6-6 and TRBJ1-2, with D uncertain. Germline CDR1 and CDR2: MNHNY and SVGAGI (reference sequence). The CDR3 has 14 residues. V lost 6 bases and J 4 bases, leaving 15 bases between the germline ends. The CDR3 coding sequence is TGTGCCAGCAGCTTACAGCGGGTTGGCTATGGCTACACCTTC. Translation: CASSLQRVGYGYTF.

The rearrangement links TRBV9 to TRBJ1-6; no definite D call. Germline assignment: CDR1 SGDLS and CDR2 YYNGEE. V was trimmed by 3 bases and J by 7 bases, leaving 14 bases between them. There are 15 residues in the CDR3. The CDR3 nucleotides read TGTGCCAGCAGCGGTCGGGAGGCGGGGAATTCACCCCTCCACTTT. Amino acid sequence: CASSGREAGNSPLHF.

The chain carries TRBV28 and TRBJ1-1; TRBD1 agrees at 7 bases. Germline V CDR1 and CDR2: MDHEN, SYDVKM. V lost 5 bases to trimming and J lost 1 base; unmatched junction nucleotides: 4. The CDR3 is 14 residues long. For the CDR3, the DNA is TGTGCCAGCAGTCCGGGGACAGCGAACACTGAAGCTTTCTTT. It is translated as CASSPGTANTEAFF.

This clone occurred a few times. The chain combines TRBV7-9 with TRBJ1-5, with TRBD1 matching 8 bases. This CDR3 region has 15 residues. The V and J ends lost 6 bases and 2 bases, in that order; junction bases with no gene match: 6. Germline V lookup: CDR1 SEHNR, CDR2 FQNEAQ (reference sequence). CDR3 sequence: CASSVTGGGNQPQHF. The CDR3 DNA reads as TGTGCCAGCAGTGTAACAGGGGGAGGCAATCAGCCCCAGCATTTT.

This rearrangement joins TRBV2 to TRBJ1-2; 9 bases line up with TRBD1. The CDR3 consists of 15 residues. CDR1 is SNHLY and CDR2 is FYNNEI in the germline V gene. J gave up 7 bases and V 7 bases, and 13 bases lay outside the gene matches. The CDR3 DNA follows: TGTGCCAGCACTCAAACCCCCCGGACAGGGGTTGGCTACACCTTC. Translation gives CASTQTPRTGVGYTF.

This rearrangement joins TRBV6-5 to TRBJ1-1; D is possibly TRBD1 (5 bases). The V and J ends lost 10 bases and 2 bases respectively, with 20 bases between them. The germline CDR1 and CDR2 sequences are MNHEY and SVGAGI. CDR3 length equals 15 residues. The CDR3 protein is CATGSRSRVNTEAFF. Here the CDR3 DNA reads TGTGCCACGGGTTCAAGGAGCAGGGTAAACACTGAAGCTTTCTTT.

The chain couples TRBV3-1 (or the pseudogene TRBV3-2) to TRBJ2-1, with D perhaps TRBD1 (5 bases). V was shortened by 2 bases and J by 0 bases, with 8 bases between the two germline ends. The germline gives CDR1 LGHDT, CDR2 YNNKEL (reference sequence). There are 15 residues in the CDR3. DNA of the CDR3: TGTGCCAGCAGCCAATATGACAGCTCCTACAATGAGCAGTTCTTC. It translates to CASSQYDSSYNEQFF.

This clone was detected only once. The chain recombines TRBV7-9 with TRBJ2-5, with 8 bases fitting TRBD1. The CDR3 spans 13 residues. V gave up 1 base and J gave up 5 bases; unmatched junction bases: 0. Germline V lookup: CDR1 SEHNR, CDR2 FQNEAQ (reference sequence). As DNA, the CDR3 is TGTGCCAGCAGCTTAGACAGGGGGGAGACCCAGTACTTC. Translated: CASSLDRGETQYF.

This chain connects TRBV14 to TRBJ2-1; D uncertain. Trimming took off 0 bases at V and 12 bases at J, with 9 bases between the two ends. The germline V gene encodes CDR1 SGHDN and CDR2 FVKESK. The CDR3 loop spans 12 amino acids. CDR3 DNA: TGTGCCAGCAGCCAAGAAGCATCCTTGCAGTTCTTC. Its protein product is CASSQEASLQFF.

This chain connects TRBV5-1 to TRBJ1-2; no clear D. Looked up from germline, CDR1 is SGHRS and CDR2 is YFSETQ. Deletions cut 0 bases from V and 4 bases from J, with 7 bases between. There are 13 residues in the CDR3. CDR3 residues: CASSLVPVYGYTF. CDR3 DNA: TGCGCCAGCAGCTTGGTTCCAGTCTATGGCTACACCTTC.

The genes are TRBV5-1 and TRBJ2-7; D unclear. The CDR3 totals 14 residues. CDR1 is SGHRS, CDR2 YFSETQ, per germline. V shed 0 bases and J shed 0 bases, with 7 bases lying between them. The CDR3 region has the DNA TGCGCCAGCAGCTTGGACGGTAACTCCTACGAGCAGTACTTC. It specifies CASSLDGNSYEQYF.

The rearrangement links TRBV6-2 or TRBV6-3 to TRBJ2-7; D possibly corresponds to TRBD1 (5 bases). The CDR3 loop spans 12 amino acids. V lost 5 bases to trimming and J lost 9 bases, with 14 bases between them. CDR1 is MNHEY and CDR2 is SVGEGT in the germline V gene. In DNA form, the CDR3 reads TGTGCCAGCAGTCCCCTCGACAGAGGGCAGTACTTC. Its protein is CASSPLDRGQYF.

The genes are TRBV24-1 and TRBJ1-2; weak D call: TRBD1 (6 bases). V lost 4 bases, J lost 6 bases, and 11 bases lay in between. CDR1 is KGHDR, CDR2 SFDVKD, per germline. The CDR3 contains 13 residues. This CDR3 reads CATSEHNRDGYTF. In DNA, the CDR3 is TGTGCCACCAGTGAACATAACAGGGATGGCTACACCTTC.

This chain links TRBV6-5 with TRBJ2-1; 9 bases fit TRBD2. Germline-derived CDR1 and CDR2 are MNHEY and SVGAGI. Trimming cost V 6 bases and J 9 bases; bases outside gene matches: 3. CDR3 length equals 12 residues. CDR3: CASSLAGSEQFF. The DNA of the CDR3 is TGTGCCAGCAGCCTAGCGGGAAGTGAGCAGTTCTTC.

There are a few counts of this clone. This sequence joins TRBV4-1 and TRBJ1-2; 7 bases match TRBD1. Germline V gene sequence: CDR1 MGHRA, CDR2 YSYEKL. This CDR3 is built from 15 residues. The V gene end was trimmed by 4 bases and the J gene end by 2 bases; junction bases not matched to a gene: 7. The CDR3: CASSPQTGTNYGYTF. CDR3 DNA: TGCGCCAGCAGCCCCCAGACAGGGACGAACTATGGCTACACCTTC.

The chain combines TRBV7-6 with TRBJ1-6; D may be TRBD1 (6 bases). Per germline, CDR1 SGHVS and CDR2 FNYEAQ. With 5 bases removed from V and 6 bases from J, the gap between germline ends came to 8 bases. The CDR3 has 13 amino acids. CDR3 protein: CASSGRGNSPLHF. The DNA of the CDR3 is TGTGCCAGCAGCGGCAGGGGTAATTCACCCCTCCACTTT.

The V call is TRBV29-1, the J call TRBJ2-5, with TRBD2 matching 14 bases. The length of the CDR3 is 16 residues. With V trimmed by 7 bases and J by 4 bases, 11 bases remained unmatched. Germline V lookup: CDR1 SQVTM, CDR2 ANQGSEA. CDR3 DNA sequence: TGCAGCGCTCCGGGACTAGCGGGAGACATAGGAGAGACCCAGTACTTC. This sequence encodes CSAPGLAGDIGETQYF.